The following is a T cell receptor beta chain sequence with its context. The entry originates in a study of cytomegalovirus exposure and HLA in healthy donors. Looking at the study overall: Early released data had 80 million or so unique TCRs, all coming from HLA-typed donors. Falling in the Caucasian-associated ancestry cluster were 80% to 85% of around 370 genotyped donors.

CDR3 length equals 17 residues. The germline V gene has CDR1 PRHDT and CDR2 FYEKMQ (reference sequence). Losses at the gene ends were 5 bases for V and 4 bases for J; bases not matched to a gene: 11. The PCR contained 60 Vbeta and 13 Jbeta primers. Profiling relied on immunoSEQ multiplex PCR, and the TCRdb table lists in-frame clones only, not all of them. In the table there are about 89,000 clones, about 83% of which are singletons. Sequencing was performed on PBMCs. The genes are TRBV13 and TRBJ2-1; TRBD2 matches 10 bases. This clonotype was obtained from a female donor in good health and CMV-seropositive. The CDR3, as DNA: TGTGCCAGCAGCCCCTTGGCTAGCGGGGGACCTTACAATGAGCAGTTCTTC. As protein: CASSPLASGGPYNEQFF.